This T cell receptor (beta chain) appears in the sequencing data of a study of shared clonotypes between healthy human individuals. Study findings and constraints: Few donors restricted represented genetic and exposure-history diversity.

Naive CD8 cells, CD45RO-negative and positively selected for CCR7, excluded terminally differentiated effector memory CD45RA+ cells. This CDR3 has 16 amino acids. Germline-derived CDR1 and CDR2 are SNHLY and FYNNEI. The J segment lost 3 bases and the V segment lost 2 bases, leaving 7 bases of the junction unmatched. About this clone itself: Its specificity is unknown.

Produced via immunoSEQ multiplex PCR; TCRdb's table is partial and in-frame only. The sample includes under 1 million clones, about 92% of them seen just once. The sequencing sample was made of naive CD8+ T cells sorted from blood. The sequence came from a man aged 25 to 45 in good health. The V call is TRBV2, the J call TRBJ2-1; 7 bases align to TRBD1. CDR3 in DNA: TGTGCCAGCAGTGAAAGCCGAGACAGGGACTACAATGAGCAGTTCTTC. This encodes CASSESRDRDYNEQFF.